Following are 12 T cell receptor beta chains from one sample sequenced in a study of T cell repertoires in cytomegalovirus infection. Their target antigens are unknown. TCRdb used MiXCR to reprocess the reads, holding one entry per CDR3 protein. Among some 940,000 distinct CDR3 sequences, approximately 31% were seen once, and the ten largest hold around 15%. Sequences were derived from cultured CD8+ T cells from PBMCs, sampled from culture after CMV antigen stimulation. These receptors all come from a human donor in good health (CMV status not recorded). Some clones in this sample may be carry-over from other donors' samples.

The rearrangement uses TRBV7-6 and TRBJ2-7, with TRBD1 as a possible D gene (6 bases). V was shortened by 5 bases and J by 0 bases, with 23 bases between the two germline ends. The CDR3 totals 18 residues. CDR1 is SGHVS, CDR2 FNYEAQ, per germline. CDR3 in DNA: TGTGCCAGCAGCACCACCACCGATCAGACAGGATTCTCCTACGAGCAGTACTTC. Amino acids: CASSTTTDQTGFSYEQYF.

The J gene is TRBJ2-2, the V gene TRBV4-1, with TRBD1 identical over 8 bases. Losses at the gene ends were 7 bases for V and 1 base for J; bases not matched to a gene: 2. The CDR3 totals 14 residues. Per germline, CDR1 MGHRA and CDR2 YSYEKL. The CDR3 is CASTGQGNTGELFF. The CDR3 nucleotides read TGCGCCAGCACCGGACAGGGGAACACCGGGGAGCTGTTTTTT.

This clonotype was counted at least ten times. The V and J genes are TRBV7-9 and TRBJ2-5, with 9 bases fitting TRBD2. V gave up 5 bases and J gave up 2 bases; unmatched junction bases: 15. Germline lookup yields CDR1 SEHNR and CDR2 FQNEAQ (reference sequence). CDR3 length equals 18 residues. The CDR3 coding sequence is TGTGCCAGCAGCGGATCTTTAGCGGGAGTTTACCGGCAAGAGACCCAGTACTTC. As protein: CASSGSLAGVYRQETQYF.

The CDR3 coding sequence is TGCGCCAGCCCTGCAGCCCGACCGCAGAATTCACCCCTCCACTTT. Protein product: CASPAARPQNSPLHF. The chain is built from TRBV23-1 and TRBJ1-6; D gene uncertain. TRBV23-1 is an ORF, and what it does is uncertain. The CDR3 has 15 residues. Trimming left V 8 bases short and J 7 bases short, with 18 bases between.

The genes are TRBV6-2 or TRBV6-3 and TRBJ2-5, with TRBD2 identical over 15 bases. V shed 4 bases and J 1 base; nucleotides not matched to a gene: 10. This CDR3 comprises 19 residues. The germline gives CDR1 MNHEY, CDR2 SVGEGT. As DNA, the CDR3 is TGTGCCAGCAGTTCCGATGGACTAGCGGGGGGGCCATCCCAAGAGACCCAGTACTTC. This codes for CASSSDGLAGGPSQETQYF.

With regard to this clonotype: A read error may produce the germline difference seen at one junction end. The CDR3 DNA reads TGTGCCAGCAGTTACGGGGGGAAACTATCGGATTTT. Its protein product is CASSYGGKLSDF. The gene calls are TRBV6-1 and TRBJ1-5, with a tentative D call TRBD1 (5 bases). Germline V CDR1 and CDR2: MNHNS, SASEGT. This CDR3 spans 12 amino acids.

This clonotype occurred a few times. The rearrangement links TRBV27 to TRBJ1-1; D may be TRBD1 (5 bases). Deletions cut 2 bases from V and 4 bases from J, with 11 bases between. This CDR3 is 14 amino acids long. Germline CDR1 MNHEY, CDR2 SMNVEV (reference sequence). The CDR3 nucleotides read TGTGCCAGCAGTTTACTGGGAGGGGTCACTGAAGCTTTCTTT. It translates to CASSLLGGVTEAFF.

Concerning this clonotype: The junction departs from germline at one end; a sequencing error may be responsible. V usage is TRBV2 and J usage is TRBJ2-5; D unclear. Germline lookup yields CDR1 SNHLY and CDR2 FYNNEI. The CDR3 is 14 amino acids. The CDR3, as DNA: TGTGCCAGCACCGAAGAACAGCACCAGGAGACCCAGTACTTC. It codes for CASTEEQHQETQYF. The full variable domain, in which reference TRBV2 and TRBJ2-5 provide the parts outside the CDR3, is EPEVTQTPSHQVTQMGQEVILRCVPISNHLYFYWYRQILGQKVEFLVSFYNNEISEKSEIFDDQFSVERPDGSNFTLKIRSTKLEDSAMYFCASTEEQHQETQYFGPGTRLLVL.

The V gene is TRBV7-8, the J gene TRBJ2-5; the D gene is possibly TRBD1 (6 bases). Germline CDR1 reads SGHVS; CDR2 reads FQNEAQ. The CDR3 has 15 residues. The V gene lost 5 bases and the J gene lost 1 base, with 14 bases spanning the gap. This CDR3 is CASSPMTGVQETQYF. The CDR3 DNA is TGTGCCAGCAGCCCCATGACAGGAGTCCAAGAGACCCAGTACTTC. Full variable domain (missing parts from reference TRBV7-8 and TRBJ2-5): GAGVSQSPRYKVAKRGQDVALRCDPISGHVSLFWYQQALGQGPEFLTYFQNEAQLDKSGLPSDRFFAERPEGSVSTLKIQRTQQEDSAVYLCASSPMTGVQETQYFGPGTRLLVL.

This clonotype was detected many times. This chain connects TRBV6-1 to TRBJ1-5; D uncertain. The CDR3 extends over 14 amino acids. Trimming pared 6 bases from V and 1 base from J, leaving 10 bases between. CDR1 is MNHNS and CDR2 is SASEGT in the germline V gene. CDR3 sequence reads: CASRDLHSNQPQHF. CDR3 nucleotide sequence: TGTGCCAGCAGGGACCTCCACAGCAATCAGCCCCAGCATTTT.

The V gene is TRBV7-9, the J gene TRBJ1-4, with a tentative D call TRBD1 (5 bases). This CDR3 contains 15 residues. Germline loops: CDR1 SEHNR, CDR2 FQNEAQ (reference sequence). V was shortened by 5 bases and J by 5 bases, with 15 bases between the two germline ends. CDR3 DNA: TGTGCCAGCAGCCGCGGGGACGAGCCGAATGAAAAACTGTTTTTT. Protein: CASSRGDEPNEKLFF.

V usage is TRBV5-6 and J usage is TRBJ1-2, with a possible D match to TRBD1 (5 bases). The V gene's germline CDR1 is SGHDT and CDR2 YYEEEE. Trimming took off 0 bases at V and 4 bases at J, with 13 bases between the two ends. This CDR3 region has 15 residues. DNA of the CDR3: TGTGCCAGCAGCTTGGACAGGTTTGGATCCTATGGCTACACCTTC. Encoded protein: CASSLDRFGSYGYTF.